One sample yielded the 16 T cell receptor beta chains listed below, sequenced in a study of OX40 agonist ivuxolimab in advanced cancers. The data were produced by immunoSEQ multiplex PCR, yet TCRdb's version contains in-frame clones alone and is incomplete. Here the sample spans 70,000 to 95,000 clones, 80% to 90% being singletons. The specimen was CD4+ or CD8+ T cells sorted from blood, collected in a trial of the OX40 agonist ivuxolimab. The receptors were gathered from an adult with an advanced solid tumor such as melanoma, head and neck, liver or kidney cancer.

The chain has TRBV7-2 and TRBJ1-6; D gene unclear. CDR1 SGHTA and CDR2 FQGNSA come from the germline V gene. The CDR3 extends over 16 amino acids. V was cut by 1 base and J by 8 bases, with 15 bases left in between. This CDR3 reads CASSLVLGGSHSPLHF. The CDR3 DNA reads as TGTGCCAGCAGCTTAGTATTAGGAGGGAGCCATTCACCCCTCCACTTT.

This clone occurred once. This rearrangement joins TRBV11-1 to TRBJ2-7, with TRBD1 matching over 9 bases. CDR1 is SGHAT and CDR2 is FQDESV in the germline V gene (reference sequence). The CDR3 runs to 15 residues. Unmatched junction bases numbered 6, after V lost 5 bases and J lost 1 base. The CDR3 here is CASSTQDRGSYEQYF. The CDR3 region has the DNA TGTGCCAGCAGCACCCAGGACAGGGGTTCCTACGAGCAGTACTTC. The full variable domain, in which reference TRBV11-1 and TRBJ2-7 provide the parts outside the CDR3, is EAEVAQSPRYKITEKSQAVAFWCDPISGHATLYWYRQILGQGPELLVQFQDESVVDDSQLPKDRFSAERLKGVDSTLKIQPAELGDSAMYLCASSTQDRGSYEQYFGPGTRLTVT.

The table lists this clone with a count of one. The CDR3 DNA reads as TGTGCCAGCAGCCCCTCGGCCGGGACAGCCTTCTATGGCTACACCTTC. This sequence encodes CASSPSAGTAFYGYTF. This chain links TRBV5-7 with TRBJ1-2; 7 bases line up with TRBD1. TRBV5-7 is annotated as an ORF whose role is uncertain. The CDR3 is 16 residues long. Trimming took 4 bases from V and 4 from J; bases not matched to a gene: 13.

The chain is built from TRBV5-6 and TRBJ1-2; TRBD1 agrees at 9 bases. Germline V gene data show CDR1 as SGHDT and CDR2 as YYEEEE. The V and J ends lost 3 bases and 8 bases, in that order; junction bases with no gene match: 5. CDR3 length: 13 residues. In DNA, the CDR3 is TGTGCCAGCAGCTCTACAGGGGGCGGGGGCTACACCTTC. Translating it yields CASSSTGGGGYTF. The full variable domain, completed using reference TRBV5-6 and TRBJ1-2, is DAGVTQSPTHLIKTRGQQVTLRCSPKSGHDTVSWYQQALGQGPQFIFQYYEEEERQRGNFPDRFSGHQFPNYSSELNVNALLLGDSALYLCASSSTGGGGYTFGSGTRLTVV.

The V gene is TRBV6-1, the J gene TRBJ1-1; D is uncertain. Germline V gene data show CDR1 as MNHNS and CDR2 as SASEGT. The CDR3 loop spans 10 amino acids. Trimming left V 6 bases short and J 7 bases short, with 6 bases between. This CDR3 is CASRYGEAFF. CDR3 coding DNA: TGTGCCAGCAGATACGGTGAAGCTTTCTTT.

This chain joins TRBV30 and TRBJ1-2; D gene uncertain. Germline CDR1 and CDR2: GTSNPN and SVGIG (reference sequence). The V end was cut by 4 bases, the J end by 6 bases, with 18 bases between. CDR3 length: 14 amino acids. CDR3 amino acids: CAWTAHGVPHGYTF. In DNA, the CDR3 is TGTGCCTGGACTGCCCACGGGGTCCCCCATGGCTACACCTTC.

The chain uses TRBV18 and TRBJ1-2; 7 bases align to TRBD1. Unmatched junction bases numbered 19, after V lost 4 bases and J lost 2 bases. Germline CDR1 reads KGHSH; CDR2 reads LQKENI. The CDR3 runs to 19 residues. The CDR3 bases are TGTGCCAGCTCACAGGACAGGCGAACTCGTTATCTCCTAAACTATGGCTACACCTTC. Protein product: CASSQDRRTRYLLNYGYTF. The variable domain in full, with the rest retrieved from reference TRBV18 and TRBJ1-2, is NAGVMQNPRHLVRRRGQEARLRCSPMKGHSHVYWYRQLPEEGLKFMVYLQKENIIDESGMPKERFSAEFPKEGPSILRIQQVVRGDSAAYFCASSQDRRTRYLLNYGYTFGSGTRLTVV.

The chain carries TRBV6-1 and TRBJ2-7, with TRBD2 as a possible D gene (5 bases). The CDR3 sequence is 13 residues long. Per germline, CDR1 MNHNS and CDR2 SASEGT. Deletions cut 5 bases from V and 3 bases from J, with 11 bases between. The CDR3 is CASSLGEGYEQYF. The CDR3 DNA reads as TGTGCCAGCAGTCTCGGGGAAGGCTACGAGCAGTACTTC.

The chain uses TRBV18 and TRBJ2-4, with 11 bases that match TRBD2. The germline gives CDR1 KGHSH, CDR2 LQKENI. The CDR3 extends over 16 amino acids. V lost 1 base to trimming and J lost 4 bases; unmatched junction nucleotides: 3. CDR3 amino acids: CASSPRLAGQKNIQYF. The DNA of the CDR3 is TGTGCCAGCTCACCACGACTAGCGGGACAGAAAAACATTCAGTACTTC.

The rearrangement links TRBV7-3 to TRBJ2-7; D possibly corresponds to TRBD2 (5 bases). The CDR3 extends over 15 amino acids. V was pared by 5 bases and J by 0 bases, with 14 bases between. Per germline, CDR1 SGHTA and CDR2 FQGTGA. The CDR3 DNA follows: TGTGCCAGCAGCCAATCTAGCTCTAGCTCCTACGAGCAGTACTTC. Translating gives CASSQSSSSSYEQYF.

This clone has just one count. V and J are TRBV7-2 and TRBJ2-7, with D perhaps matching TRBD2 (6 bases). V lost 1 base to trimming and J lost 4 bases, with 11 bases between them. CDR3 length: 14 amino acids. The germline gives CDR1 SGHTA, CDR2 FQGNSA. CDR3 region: CASSLELAKYEQYF. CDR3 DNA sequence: TGTGCCAGCAGCTTAGAACTAGCCAAATACGAGCAGTACTTC.

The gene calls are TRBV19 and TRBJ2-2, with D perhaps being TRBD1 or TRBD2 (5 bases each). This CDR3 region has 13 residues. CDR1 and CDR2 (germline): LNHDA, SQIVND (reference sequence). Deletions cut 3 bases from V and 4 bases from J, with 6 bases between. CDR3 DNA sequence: TGTGCCAGTAGTATGAGGGGCACCGGGGAGCTGTTTTTT. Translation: CASSMRGTGELFF. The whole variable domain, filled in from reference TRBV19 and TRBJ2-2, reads DGGITQSPKYLFRKEGQNVTLSCEQNLNHDAMYWYRQDPGQGLRLIYYSQIVNDFQKGDIAEGYSVSREKKESFPLTVTSAQKNPTAFYLCASSMRGTGELFFGEGSRLTVL.

The CDR3 DNA reads as TGTGCCAGCAGCCTATCTGCTTGGACTAGCGGGGGGCAAGAGACCCAGTACTTC. Protein: CASSLSAWTSGGQETQYF. This sequence joins TRBV7-2 and TRBJ2-5, with 14 bases identical to TRBD2. CDR1 and CDR2 from the germline V gene are SGHTA and FQGNSA. The CDR3 runs to 18 residues. Trimming at V came to 5 bases and at J to 2 bases, leaving 10 bases not matched to a gene.

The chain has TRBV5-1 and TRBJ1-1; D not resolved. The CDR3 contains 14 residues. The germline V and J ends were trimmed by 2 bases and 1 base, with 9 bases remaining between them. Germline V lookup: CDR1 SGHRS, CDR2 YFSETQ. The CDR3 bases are TGCGCCAGCAGCTTCCTCATGGGGAACACTGAAGCTTTCTTT. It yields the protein CASSFLMGNTEAFF.

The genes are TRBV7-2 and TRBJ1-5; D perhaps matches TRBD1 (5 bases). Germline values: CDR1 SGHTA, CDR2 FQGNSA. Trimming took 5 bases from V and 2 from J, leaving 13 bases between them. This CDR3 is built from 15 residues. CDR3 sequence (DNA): TGTGCCAGCAGCCCCGCAGGGACGGGCAATCAGCCCCAGCATTTT. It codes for CASSPAGTGNQPQHF.

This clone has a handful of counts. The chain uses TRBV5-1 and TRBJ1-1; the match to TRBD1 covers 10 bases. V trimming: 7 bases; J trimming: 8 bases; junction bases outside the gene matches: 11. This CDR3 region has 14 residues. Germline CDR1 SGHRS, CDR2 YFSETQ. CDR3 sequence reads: CASWRGTGAGEAFF. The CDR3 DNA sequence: TGCGCCAGCTGGAGGGGGACAGGGGCTGGAGAAGCTTTCTTT.